The source of this T cell receptor (beta chain) is a study of T-cell memory formation after mild COVID-19. At the level of the study: Across donors, TCR clusters were largely donor specific.

The study's findings and limits: Later expanders leaned toward CD4+, whereas clones contracting from day 15 to 85 were balanced CD4/CD8.

For this clonotype: The antigen remains unidentified.

TCRdb re-derived calls from the 5' RACE reads in MiXCR, one entry per CDR3 protein. Among some 440,000 distinct CDR3 sequences listed, approximately 23% were seen once. CDR3 size: 16 residues. From germline, CDR1 is MNHNS and CDR2 SASEGT. V gave up 5 bases and J gave up 5 bases; unmatched junction bases: 9. The gene calls are TRBV6-1 and TRBJ2-2; 9 bases fit TRBD2. The sequence was collected from an adult woman who had mild COVID-19 (a few samples of this study predate the infection). Cell type and time point are not known. The source material was PBMCs or a T cell subset sorted from them (not recorded which). In DNA form, the CDR3 reads TGTGCCAGCAGTTACACCGGACTAGCGCGGACCGGGGAGCTGTTTTTT. Its translation is CASSYTGLARTGELFF.